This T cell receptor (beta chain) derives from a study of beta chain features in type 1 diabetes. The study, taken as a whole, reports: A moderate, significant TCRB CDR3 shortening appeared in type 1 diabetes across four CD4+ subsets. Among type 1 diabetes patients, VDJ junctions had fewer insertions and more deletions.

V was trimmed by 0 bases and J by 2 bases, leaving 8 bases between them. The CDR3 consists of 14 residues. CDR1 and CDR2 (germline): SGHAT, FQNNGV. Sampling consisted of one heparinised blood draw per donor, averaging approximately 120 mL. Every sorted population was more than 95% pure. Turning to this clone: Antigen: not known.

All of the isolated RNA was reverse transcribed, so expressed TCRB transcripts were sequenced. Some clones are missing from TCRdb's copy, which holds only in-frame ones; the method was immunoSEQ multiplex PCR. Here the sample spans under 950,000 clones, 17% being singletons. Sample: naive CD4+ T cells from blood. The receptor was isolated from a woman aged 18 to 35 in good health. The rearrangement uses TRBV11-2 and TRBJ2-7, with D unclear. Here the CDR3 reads CASSLEYSPYEQYF. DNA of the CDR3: TGTGCCAGCAGCTTAGAGTACAGCCCCTACGAGCAGTACTTC.